These T cell receptor beta chains were read from a single sample in a study of CD8 T cells in ankylosing spondylitis. TCRdb processed the 5' RACE reads anew with MiXCR; each CDR3 protein has one entry. The sample has about 800,000 distinct CDR3 sequences, about an eighth seen once. Input material: blood, either unsorted or a sorted T cell fraction (not recorded which). These TCRs come from a male donor with ankylosing spondylitis. The CDR3 runs from the conserved cysteine through the conserved F or W. The D gene is left open where the match is weak. For some rows the clone size is stated as once, few or many, or as a class when expanded; others skip it.

cdr3_length d_call j_call clone_size v_call cdr3_aa cdr3_nt
15 - TRBJ2-7 many TRBV29-1 CSVLTRALADYEQYF TGCAGCGTACTCACCAGGGCCTTAGCGGACTACGAGCAGTACTTC
12 - TRBJ2-3 many TRBV12-3/TRBV12-4 CASGASTDTQYF TGTGCCAGCGGGGCTAGCACAGATACGCAGTATTTT
15 - TRBJ1-2 many TRBV6-5 CASSWPGGGDGGYTF TGTGCCAGCAGTTGGCCGGGGGGCGGGGATGGTGGCTACACCTTC
15 - TRBJ1-6 - TRBV20-1 CSANSRRQFDSPLHF TGCAGTGCAAACTCACGGCGGCAGTTCGATTCACCCCTCCACTTT
14 - TRBJ1-1 - TRBV18 CASSLEGRFTEAFF TGTGCCAGCTCACTAGAGGGACGGTTCACTGAAGCTTTCTTT
16 TRBD2 TRBJ2-3 - TRBV5-1 CASSLEAGGRGDTQYF TGCGCCAGCAGCTTGGAAGCGGGAGGACGAGGGGATACGCAGTATTTT
12 - TRBJ1-1 - TRBV20-1 CSARDAGTEAFF TGCAGTGCTAGAGATGCGGGGACTGAAGCTTTCTTT
14 - TRBJ2-7 few TRBV4-3 CASSRKVDSYEQYF TGCGCCAGCAGCCGGAAGGTCGACTCCTACGAGCAGTACTTC
15 - TRBJ2-7 - TRBV20-1 CSALARLGASDEQYF TGCAGTGCCCTTGCCCGCTTGGGAGCGTCGGACGAGCAGTACTTC
13 TRBD1 TRBJ1-2 few TRBV5-1 CASSGTGEVGYTF TGCGCCAGCAGCGGGACAGGGGAGGTTGGCTACACCTTC
15 - TRBJ2-4 - TRBV5-1 CASSLGEGQKNIQYF TGCGCCAGCAGCTTGGGGGAGGGACAGAAAAACATTCAGTACTTC
16 TRBD1 TRBJ2-2 few TRBV5-1 CASSLRTGGTTGELFF TGCGCCAGCAGCTTGAGGACAGGGGGAACCACCGGGGAGCTGTTTTTT
13 - TRBJ2-3 - TRBV29-1 CSVRQVVTDTQYF TGCAGCGTCCGACAGGTAGTTACAGATACGCAGTATTTT
14 - TRBJ1-2 few TRBV27 CASSSHDRNYGYTF TGTGCCAGCAGTTCCCACGACAGGAACTATGGCTACACCTTC
14 - TRBJ1-1 few TRBV5-1 CASSLIPANTEAFF TGCGCCAGCAGCTTGATCCCGGCGAACACTGAAGCTTTCTTT
13 TRBD1 TRBJ1-2 many TRBV5-1 CASSADRGPGYTF TGCGCCAGCAGCGCGGACAGGGGCCCTGGCTACACCTTC
12 - TRBJ2-5 many TRBV29-1 CSVGGIQETQYF TGCAGCGTTGGGGGGATTCAAGAGACCCAGTACTTC
12 - TRBJ2-7 many TRBV29-1 CSVQGPSYEQYF TGCAGCGTCCAGGGTCCTTCCTACGAGCAGTACTTC
14 - TRBJ1-5 many TRBV20-1 CSGQPGADGQPQHF TGCAGTGGCCAGCCCGGGGCTGACGGTCAGCCCCAGCATTTT
16 - TRBJ2-3 few TRBV12-3/TRBV12-4 CASTTPSTGYTDTQYF TGTGCCAGCACAACCCCTTCCACGGGGTACACAGATACGCAGTATTTT
14 TRBD2 TRBJ2-7 many TRBV28 CASRLAGSSYEQYF TGTGCCAGCAGGTTAGCGGGGAGCTCCTACGAGCAGTACTTC
15 TRBD2 TRBJ2-7 few TRBV10-3 CAAQWGRGASYEQYF TGTGCAGCCCAATGGGGGCGGGGGGCCTCCTACGAGCAGTACTTC
15 - TRBJ2-3 few TRBV20-1 CSARDPGVAPDTQYF TGCAGTGCTAGAGACCCCGGTGTAGCTCCAGATACGCAGTATTTT
19 - TRBJ2-6 - TRBV10-3 CAISEAKGIGSSGANVLTF TGTGCCATCAGTGAGGCGAAGGGGATAGGGAGCTCTGGGGCCAACGTCCTGACTTTC
14 - TRBJ1-1 few TRBV20-1 CSARGGHMNTEAFF TGCAGTGCTAGAGGAGGACACATGAACACTGAAGCTTTCTTT
15 - TRBJ2-5 - TRBV4-2 CASSQDPTGRETQYF TGTGCCAGCAGCCAAGATCCGACAGGACGAGAGACCCAGTACTTC
17 - TRBJ2-2 - TRBV20-1 CSAKKARQGMNTGELFF TGCAGTGCGAAGAAAGCACGGCAGGGGATGAACACCGGGGAGCTGTTTTTT
17 TRBD2 TRBJ2-3 few TRBV4-3 CASSQESLAGGPDTQYF TGCGCCAGCAGCCAAGAGAGTCTAGCGGGAGGGCCAGATACGCAGTATTTT
15 TRBD1 TRBJ2-7 many TRBV27 CASSSPGQGASEQYF TGTGCCAGCAGTTCCCCCGGACAGGGGGCGAGTGAGCAGTACTTC
13 - TRBJ1-1 many TRBV7-2 CASSFNRDTEAFF TGTGCCAGCAGCTTTAACAGGGACACTGAAGCTTTCTTT
13 - TRBJ2-5 few TRBV20-1 CSVVTDIKETQYF TGCAGTGTTGTGACAGACATTAAAGAGACCCAGTACTTC
12 - TRBJ2-3 - TRBV29-1 CSVETSPDTQYF TGCAGCGTTGAAACTAGCCCAGATACGCAGTATTTT
14 - TRBJ2-7 many TRBV12-3/TRBV12-4 CASSLGQGLSEQYF TGTGCCAGCAGCCTCGGACAGGGACTAAGCGAGCAGTACTTC
12 - TRBJ1-2 few TRBV7-2 CASSSDGGSYTF TGTGCCAGCAGCTCTGACGGGGGAAGCTACACCTTC
15 - TRBJ2-1 many TRBV12-3/TRBV12-4 CASSQKRGFYNEQFF TGTGCCAGCAGCCAAAAGAGGGGGTTTTACAATGAGCAGTTCTTC
15 TRBD1 TRBJ1-3 - TRBV20-1 CSVRGTGRGGNTIYF TGCAGTGTTAGAGGGACAGGGAGAGGAGGAAACACCATATATTTT
11 - TRBJ2-7 - TRBV7-9 CASGTFAEQYF TGTGCCAGCGGGACGTTTGCCGAGCAGTACTTC
15 TRBD1 TRBJ2-7 - TRBV7-9 CASSLGADRVSEQYF TGTGCCAGCAGCTTAGGGGCGGACAGGGTCTCCGAGCAGTACTTC
15 - TRBJ1-2 few TRBV27 CASTLSGRGVYGYTF TGTGCCAGCACTTTAAGCGGCAGGGGTGTATATGGCTACACCTTC
15 - TRBJ1-4 - TRBV6-1 CASTGVAGFNEKLFF TGTGCCAGCACCGGGGTGGCAGGGTTTAATGAAAAACTGTTTTTT
16 - TRBJ1-2 - TRBV12-3/TRBV12-4 CASSSGTIVVGYGYTF TGTGCCAGCAGTTCCGGGACCATCGTTGTCGGATATGGCTACACCTTC
11 - TRBJ1-1 - TRBV6-6 CAGGRNTEAFF TGTGCCGGGGGACGGAACACTGAAGCTTTCTTT
16 - TRBJ1-2 few TRBV15 CATSRDRATGIYGYTF TGTGCCACCAGCAGAGATCGAGCGACAGGAATCTATGGCTACACCTTC
16 - TRBJ2-2 many TRBV10-3 CAITEDGPRNTGELFF TGTGCCATAACCGAGGATGGACCGCGGAACACCGGGGAGCTGTTTTTT
13 - TRBJ1-5 many TRBV6-6 CASSYVGNQPQHF TGTGCCAGCAGTTACGTCGGAAATCAGCCCCAGCATTTT
14 TRBD2 TRBJ2-7 - TRBV5-5 CASSLGGGKYEQYF TGTGCCAGCAGCTTGGGCGGGGGAAAGTACGAGCAGTACTTC
18 - TRBJ2-6 many TRBV15 CATSRDKWRDSGANVLTF TGTGCCACCAGCAGAGATAAGTGGAGGGACTCTGGGGCCAACGTCCTGACTTTC
14 TRBD1 TRBJ1-2 many TRBV5-6 CASSSADRNYGYTF TGTGCCAGCAGCTCAGCGGACAGGAACTATGGCTACACCTTC
17 - TRBJ2-3 - TRBV4-1 CASSQVDVWGGTDTQYF TGCGCCAGCAGCCAAGTCGACGTTTGGGGGGGCACAGATACGCAGTATTTT